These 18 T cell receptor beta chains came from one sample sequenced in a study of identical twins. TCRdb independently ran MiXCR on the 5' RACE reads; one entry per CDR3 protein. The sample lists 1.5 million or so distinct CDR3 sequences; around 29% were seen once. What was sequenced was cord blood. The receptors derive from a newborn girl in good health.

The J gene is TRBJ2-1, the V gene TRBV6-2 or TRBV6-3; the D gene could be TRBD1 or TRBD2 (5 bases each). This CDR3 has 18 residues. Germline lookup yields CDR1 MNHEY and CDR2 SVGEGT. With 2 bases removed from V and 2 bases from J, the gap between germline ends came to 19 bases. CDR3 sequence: CASSYGGYMGKPYNEQFF. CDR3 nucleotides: TGTGCCAGCAGTTACGGGGGTTATATGGGAAAGCCCTACAATGAGCAGTTCTTC.

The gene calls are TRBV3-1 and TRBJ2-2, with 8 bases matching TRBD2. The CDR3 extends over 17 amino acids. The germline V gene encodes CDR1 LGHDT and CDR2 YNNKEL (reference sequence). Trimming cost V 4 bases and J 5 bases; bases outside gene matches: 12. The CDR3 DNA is TGTGCCAGCAGCCTCCCGGCGGTAGCGGGACGGACCGGGGAGCTGTTTTTT. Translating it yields CASSLPAVAGRTGELFF.

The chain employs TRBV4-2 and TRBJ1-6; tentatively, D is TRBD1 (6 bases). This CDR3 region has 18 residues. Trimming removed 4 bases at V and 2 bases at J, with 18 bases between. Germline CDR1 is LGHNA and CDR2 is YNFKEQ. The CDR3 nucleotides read TGTGCCAGCAGCCCGGGACACCCGATAGGCACCTATAATTCACCCCTCCACTTT. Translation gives CASSPGHPIGTYNSPLHF.

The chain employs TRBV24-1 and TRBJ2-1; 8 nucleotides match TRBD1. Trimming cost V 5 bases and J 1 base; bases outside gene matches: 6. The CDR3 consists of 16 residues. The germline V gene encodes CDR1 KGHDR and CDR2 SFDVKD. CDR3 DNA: TGTGCCACCAGTGGAGGACAGGGTACGTCCTACAATGAGCAGTTCTTC. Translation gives CATSGGQGTSYNEQFF.

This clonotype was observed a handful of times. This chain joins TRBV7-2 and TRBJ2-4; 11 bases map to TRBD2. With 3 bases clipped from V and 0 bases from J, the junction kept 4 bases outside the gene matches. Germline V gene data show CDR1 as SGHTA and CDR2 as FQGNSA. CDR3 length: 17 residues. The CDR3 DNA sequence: TGTGCCAGCAGCTTCGCGGGACTAGCGGCAGCCAAAAACATTCAGTACTTC. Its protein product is CASSFAGLAAAKNIQYF.

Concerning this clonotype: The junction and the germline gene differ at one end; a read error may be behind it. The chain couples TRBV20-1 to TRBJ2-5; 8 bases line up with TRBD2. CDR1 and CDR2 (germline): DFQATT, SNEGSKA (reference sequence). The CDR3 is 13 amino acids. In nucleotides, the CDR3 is TGCAGCGCTAAGCGGGGGCGTGAAGGGACCCAGTACTTC. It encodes CSAKRGREGTQYF.

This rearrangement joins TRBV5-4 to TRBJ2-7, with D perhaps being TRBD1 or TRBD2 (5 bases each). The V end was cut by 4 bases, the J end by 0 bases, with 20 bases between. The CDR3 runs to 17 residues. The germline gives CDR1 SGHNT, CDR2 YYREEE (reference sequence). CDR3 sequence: CASSPGPFGGLSYEQYF. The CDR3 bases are TGTGCCAGCAGCCCGGGGCCCTTCGGCGGGCTCTCCTACGAGCAGTACTTC.

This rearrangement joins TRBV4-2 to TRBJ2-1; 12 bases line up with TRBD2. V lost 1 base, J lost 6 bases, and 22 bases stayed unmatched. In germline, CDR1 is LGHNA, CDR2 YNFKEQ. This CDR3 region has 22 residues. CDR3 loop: CASSQVGHWRLAGGPLINEQFF. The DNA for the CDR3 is TGTGCCAGCAGCCAAGTCGGCCACTGGAGGCTAGCGGGAGGGCCGTTAATCAATGAGCAGTTCTTC.

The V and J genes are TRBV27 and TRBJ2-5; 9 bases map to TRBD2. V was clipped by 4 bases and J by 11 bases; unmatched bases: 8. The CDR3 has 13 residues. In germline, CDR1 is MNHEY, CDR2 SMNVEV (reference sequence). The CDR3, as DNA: TGTGCCAGCAGTTCCGCGGGAGGGAAAGAGCAGTACTTC. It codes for CASSSAGGKEQYF.

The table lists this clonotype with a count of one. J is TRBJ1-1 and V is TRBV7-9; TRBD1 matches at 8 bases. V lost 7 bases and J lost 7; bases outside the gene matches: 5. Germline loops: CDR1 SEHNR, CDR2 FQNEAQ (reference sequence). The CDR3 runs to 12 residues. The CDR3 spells CASNQGAGEAFF. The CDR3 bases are TGTGCCAGCAACCAGGGGGCGGGTGAAGCTTTCTTT. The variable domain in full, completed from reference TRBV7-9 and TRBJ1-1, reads DTGVSQNPRHKITKRGQNVTFRCDPISEHNRLYWYRQTLGQGPEFLTYFQNEAQLEKSRLLSDRFSAERPKGSFSTLEIQRTEQGDSAMYLCASNQGAGEAFFGQGTRLTVV.

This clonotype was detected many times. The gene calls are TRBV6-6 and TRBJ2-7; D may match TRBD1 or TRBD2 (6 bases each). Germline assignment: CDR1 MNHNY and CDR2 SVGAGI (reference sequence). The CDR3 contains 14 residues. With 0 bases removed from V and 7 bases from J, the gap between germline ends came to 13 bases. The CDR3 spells CASSYSPGAGEQYF. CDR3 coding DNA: TGTGCCAGCAGTTACTCGCCAGGGGCGGGGGAGCAGTACTTC.

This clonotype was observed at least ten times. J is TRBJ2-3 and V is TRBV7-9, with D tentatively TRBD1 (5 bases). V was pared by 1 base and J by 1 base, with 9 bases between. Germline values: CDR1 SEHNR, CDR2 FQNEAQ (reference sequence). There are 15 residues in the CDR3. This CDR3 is CASSLGHRRTDTQYF. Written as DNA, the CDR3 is TGTGCCAGCAGCTTAGGGCACAGGCGCACAGATACGCAGTATTTT.

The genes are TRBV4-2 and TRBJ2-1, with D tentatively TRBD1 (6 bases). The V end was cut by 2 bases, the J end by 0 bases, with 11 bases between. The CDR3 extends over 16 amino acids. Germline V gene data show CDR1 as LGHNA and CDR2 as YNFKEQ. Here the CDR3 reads CASSQKDRSSYNEQFF. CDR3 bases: TGTGCCAGCAGCCAAAAAGACAGGAGCTCCTACAATGAGCAGTTCTTC.

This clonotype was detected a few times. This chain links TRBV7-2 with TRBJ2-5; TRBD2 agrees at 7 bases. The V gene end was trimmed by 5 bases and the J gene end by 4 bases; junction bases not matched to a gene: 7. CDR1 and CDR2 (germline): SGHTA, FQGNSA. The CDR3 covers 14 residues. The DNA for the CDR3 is TGTGCCAGCAGCCTTCGACTAGCATCAGAGACCCAGTACTTC. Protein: CASSLRLASETQYF.

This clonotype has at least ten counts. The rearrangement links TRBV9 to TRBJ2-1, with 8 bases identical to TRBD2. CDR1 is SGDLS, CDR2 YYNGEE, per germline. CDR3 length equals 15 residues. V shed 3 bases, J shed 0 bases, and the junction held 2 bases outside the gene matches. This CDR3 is CASSAGTSSYNEQFF. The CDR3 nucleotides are TGTGCCAGCAGCGCCGGGACTAGCTCCTACAATGAGCAGTTCTTC.

The CDR3 bases are TGTGCCAGCAGTCTCGGGGGTAGAAGAGGCGGGAGGGCCGAAGGCAATGAGCAGTTCTTC. It specifies CASSLGGRRGGRAEGNEQFF. This rearrangement joins TRBV12-3 or TRBV12-4 to TRBJ2-1; the match to TRBD2 covers 9 bases. V lost 5 bases, J lost 6 bases, and 23 bases stayed unmatched. CDR3 length equals 20 residues.

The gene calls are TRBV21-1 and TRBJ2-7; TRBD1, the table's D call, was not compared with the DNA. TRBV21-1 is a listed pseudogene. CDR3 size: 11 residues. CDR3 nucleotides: TGTGCCAGCAGCGAAGGACAGGGGCCGTACTTC. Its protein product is CASSEGQGPYF.

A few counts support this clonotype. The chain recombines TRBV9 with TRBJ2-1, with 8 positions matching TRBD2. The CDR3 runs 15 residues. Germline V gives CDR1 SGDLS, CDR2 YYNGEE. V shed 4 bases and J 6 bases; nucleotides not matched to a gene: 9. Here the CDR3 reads CASSPSGSLSNEQFF. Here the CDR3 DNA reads TGTGCCAGCAGCCCCAGCGGGAGTCTGAGCAATGAGCAGTTCTTC.